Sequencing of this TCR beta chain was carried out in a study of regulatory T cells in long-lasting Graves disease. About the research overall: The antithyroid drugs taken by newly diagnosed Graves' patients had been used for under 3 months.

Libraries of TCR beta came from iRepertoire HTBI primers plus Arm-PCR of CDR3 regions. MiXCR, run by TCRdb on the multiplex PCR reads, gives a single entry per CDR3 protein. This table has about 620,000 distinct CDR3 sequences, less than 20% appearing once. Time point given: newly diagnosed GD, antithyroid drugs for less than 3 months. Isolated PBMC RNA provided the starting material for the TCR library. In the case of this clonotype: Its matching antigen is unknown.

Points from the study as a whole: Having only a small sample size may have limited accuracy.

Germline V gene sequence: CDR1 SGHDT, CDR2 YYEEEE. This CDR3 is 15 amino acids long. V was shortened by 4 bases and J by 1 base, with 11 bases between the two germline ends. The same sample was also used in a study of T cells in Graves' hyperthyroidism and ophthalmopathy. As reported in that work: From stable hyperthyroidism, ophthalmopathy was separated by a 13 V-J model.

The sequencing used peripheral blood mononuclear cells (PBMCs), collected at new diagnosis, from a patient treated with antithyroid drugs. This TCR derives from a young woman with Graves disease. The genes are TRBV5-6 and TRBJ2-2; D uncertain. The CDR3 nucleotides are TGTGCCAGCAGCAAAGATGGCGGGAACACCGGGGAGCTGTTTTTT. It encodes CASSKDGGNTGELFF.